This TCR beta chain was recovered during a study of cytomegalovirus exposure and HLA in healthy donors. Donors were nominally healthy when sampled, though unrecorded immune exposures were likely. The CDR3 loop spans 14 amino acids. V lost 4 bases and J lost 3; bases outside the gene matches: 3. Germline values: CDR1 SGHRS, CDR2 YFSETQ. In the PCR, 60 Vbeta and 13 Jbeta primers were used. Generated by immunoSEQ multiplex PCR, the TCRdb table keeps only in-frame clones and is missing some. The sample records 160,000 or so clones, roughly four fifths being singletons. Sequenced sample: PBMCs. J is TRBJ1-3 and V is TRBV5-1; 8 bases match TRBD1. The receptor comes from a man in his forties or fifties in good health and CMV-seropositive. The chain's CDR3 is CASSAGQGGNTIYF. CDR3 DNA: TGCGCCAGCAGCGCCGGACAGGGTGGAAACACCATATATTTT.